This is a list of T cell receptor beta chains from one sample in a study of metastatic and nonmetastatic thyroid tumors. TCRdb reanalyzed the PCR reads via MiXCR. The table has 27,000 or so clones, roughly 26% seen once; the top ten hold approximately 6%. The sequenced material came from blood. The receptors come from a female donor with papillary thyroid cancer or a benign thyroid nodule (not recorded which). Some clones in this sample may be carry-over from other donors' samples. Both conserved end residues are part of each CDR3. A D gene is named only where the DNA matches it firmly. Size tells how often a clone was seen (once, few, many) or the class of an expanded clone, and some rows leave it out.

j_call: TRBJ2-3; d_call: NA; clone_size: few; v_call: TRBV24-1; cdr3_aa: CATSDLESDTQYF; cdr3_nt: TGTGCCACCAGTGACCTGGAATCCGATACGCAGTATTTT
j_call: TRBJ2-2; d_call: NA; clone_size: many; v_call: TRBV7-3; cdr3_aa: CASSLHLNPRGELFF; cdr3_nt: TGTGCCAGCAGCTTACACTTAAACCCTAGGGGGGAGCTGTTTTTT
j_call: TRBJ2-1; d_call: TRBD2; clone_size: NA; v_call: TRBV6-4; cdr3_aa: CASSGVVLAGVNEQFF; cdr3_nt: TGTGCCAGCAGTGGTGTAGTACTAGCGGGAGTGAATGAGCAGTTCTTC
j_call: TRBJ2-6; d_call: NA; clone_size: NA; v_call: TRBV15; cdr3_aa: CATSRSVRFSGANVLTF; cdr3_nt: TGTGCCACCAGCAGATCCGTCAGGTTCTCTGGGGCCAACGTCCTGACTTTC
j_call: TRBJ2-1; d_call: NA; clone_size: NA; v_call: TRBV7-6; cdr3_aa: CASSLGTADNEQFF; cdr3_nt: TGTGCCAGCAGCTTAGGGACAGCAGACAATGAGCAGTTCTTC
j_call: TRBJ2-7; d_call: NA; clone_size: NA; v_call: TRBV27; cdr3_aa: CASRPGRNSFYEQYF; cdr3_nt: TGTGCCAGCAGGCCGGGACGCAACTCGTTCTACGAGCAGTACTTC
j_call: TRBJ1-2; d_call: NA; clone_size: medium-sized; v_call: TRBV20-1; cdr3_aa: CSARFGGAGSGYTF; cdr3_nt: TGCAGTGCTAGGTTCGGGGGGGCAGGTAGCGGCTACACCTTC
j_call: TRBJ1-2; d_call: TRBD1; clone_size: once; v_call: TRBV30; cdr3_aa: CAWSVGQGALDGYTF; cdr3_nt: TGTGCCTGGAGTGTGGGACAGGGGGCTCTCGATGGCTACACCTTC
j_call: TRBJ1-6; d_call: NA; clone_size: NA; v_call: TRBV10-3; cdr3_aa: CAIRTQGANSPLHF; cdr3_nt: TGTGCCATCAGAACTCAGGGCGCGAATTCACCCCTCCACTTT
j_call: TRBJ2-6; d_call: NA; clone_size: many; v_call: TRBV19; cdr3_aa: CASSITLRRGANVLTF; cdr3_nt: TGTGCCAGTAGTATAACCCTCAGGCGTGGGGCCAACGTCCTGACTTTC
j_call: TRBJ1-4; d_call: NA; clone_size: many; v_call: TRBV20-1; cdr3_aa: CSATKTGRDNEKLFF; cdr3_nt: TGCAGTGCTACTAAAACAGGGCGAGATAATGAAAAACTGTTTTTT
j_call: TRBJ2-7; d_call: TRBD2; clone_size: medium-sized; v_call: TRBV20-1; cdr3_aa: CSARGPHGGYEQYF; cdr3_nt: TGCAGTGCTAGAGGCCCTCACGGGGGGTACGAGCAGTACTTC